Following are 22 T cell receptor beta chains from one sample sequenced in a study of shared clonotypes between healthy human individuals. Generated by immunoSEQ multiplex PCR, the TCRdb table keeps only in-frame clones and is missing some. The sample holds about 330,000 clones; less than 85% are singletons and the top ten take 10%. Material for sequencing was memory CD4+ T cells sorted from blood. Subset reported: CD45RA-negative fraction. The receptors were gathered from a man aged 30-40 years in good health.

The rearrangement links TRBV11-2 to TRBJ1-4, with no clear D. Germline V gives CDR1 SGHAT, CDR2 FQNNGV. This CDR3 has 15 amino acids. V gave up 3 bases and J gave up 5 bases, with 13 bases separating them. The CDR3 sequence: CASSLYALRNEKLFF. DNA for the CDR3: TGTGCCAGCAGCTTGTACGCTCTACGGAATGAAAAACTGTTTTTT.

The V call is TRBV30, the J call TRBJ1-1; a weak D match, TRBD1 (6 bases). From germline, CDR1 is GTSNPN and CDR2 SVGIG (reference sequence). CDR3 size: 11 residues. V lost 7 bases and J lost 6, with 12 bases in between. The CDR3 nucleotides are TGTGCCTTGGAGAGGGGGGCTGAAGCTTTCTTT. Protein product: CALERGAEAFF.

For the CDR3, the DNA is TGTGCCAGCAGTTACTCCGTGACAAACTCCTACGAGCAGTACTTC. It specifies CASSYSVTNSYEQYF. The chain couples TRBV6-5 to TRBJ2-7; D not resolved. The V end lost 0 bases, the J end lost 0 bases, and 9 bases lay between the germline ends. The CDR3 totals 15 residues. The germline CDR1 and CDR2 sequences are MNHEY and SVGAGI.

The chain has TRBV7-9 and TRBJ2-3, with 8 bases lining up with TRBD2. V was clipped by 6 bases and J by 4 bases; unmatched bases: 6. The CDR3 runs to 14 residues. The germline V gene encodes CDR1 SEHNR and CDR2 FQNEAQ (reference sequence). The CDR3 protein is CASRDSGIPDTQYF. CDR3 DNA: TGTGCCAGCAGGGATAGCGGGATCCCAGATACGCAGTATTTT.

V gene TRBV5-6 combines with J gene TRBJ1-4, with D possibly being TRBD1 (6 bases). V lost 4 bases, J lost 6 bases, and 13 bases lay in between. The CDR3 is made up of 14 amino acids. Germline V gene lookup returns CDR1 SGHDT and CDR2 YYEEEE. CDR3: CASSGGAEDEKLFF. The DNA for the CDR3 is TGTGCCAGCAGCGGGGGGGCCGAGGATGAAAAACTGTTTTTT.

The chain joins TRBV30 to TRBJ2-3; 10 nucleotides line up with TRBD2. The germline V gene encodes CDR1 GTSNPN and CDR2 SVGIG (reference sequence). The CDR3 is 14 residues long. V trimming: 2 bases; J trimming: 4 bases; junction bases outside the gene matches: 3. Written as DNA, the CDR3 is TGTGCCTGGAGTAGCGGGAGGGGAGCAGATACGCAGTATTTT. Translation: CAWSSGRGADTQYF.

In this sample, this clone turned up many times. The chain carries TRBV7-9 and TRBJ2-7; D is possibly TRBD1 (5 bases). The CDR3 has 15 amino acids. Germline CDR1 reads SEHNR; CDR2 reads FQNEAQ (reference sequence). V was shortened by 3 bases and J by 2 bases, with 14 bases between the two germline ends. This chain's CDR3 is CASSFQGLETYEQYF. Here the CDR3 DNA reads TGTGCCAGCAGCTTCCAGGGCCTTGAAACCTACGAGCAGTACTTC. The full variable domain, its missing parts supplied by reference TRBV7-9 and TRBJ2-7, is DTGVSQNPRHKITKRGQNVTFRCDPISEHNRLYWYRQTLGQGPEFLTYFQNEAQLEKSRLLSDRFSAERPKGSFSTLEIQRTEQGDSAMYLCASSFQGLETYEQYFGPGTRLTVT.

This clone was picked up a small number of times. The identical CDR3 is also encoded by other nucleotide sequences in the sample. V gene TRBV7-6 combines with J gene TRBJ1-1; D gene unclear. Trimming stripped 5 bases from V and 2 bases from J, with 9 bases between. There are 13 residues in the CDR3. Germline CDR1 reads SGHVS; CDR2 reads FNYEAQ. The DNA of the CDR3 is TGTGCCAGCAGCGCGGACTTAAACACTGAAGCTTTCTTT. Protein: CASSADLNTEAFF.

The chain joins TRBV19 to TRBJ1-1; D not resolved. The CDR3 has 14 residues. Trimming took 5 bases from V and 0 from J, leaving 10 bases between them. CDR1 is LNHDA, CDR2 SQIVND, per germline (reference sequence). The CDR3 DNA follows: TGTGCCAGTAGTTCGACCTTGGTGAACACTGAAGCTTTCTTT. This translates into CASSSTLVNTEAFF.

J is TRBJ1-2 and V is TRBV7-9; 9 bases match TRBD1. Germline V lookup: CDR1 SEHNR, CDR2 FQNEAQ (reference sequence). CDR3 length: 14 amino acids. The J segment lost 2 bases and the V segment lost 5 bases, leaving 3 bases of the junction unmatched. CDR3 region: CASSPGQGNYGYTF. The CDR3 nucleotides are TGTGCCAGCAGCCCTGGACAGGGGAACTATGGCTACACCTTC.

The chain uses TRBV29-1 and TRBJ1-1, with 8 positions matching TRBD1. Germline-derived CDR1 and CDR2 are SQVTM and ANQGSEA. CDR3 length: 13 residues. Trimming cost V 2 bases and J 3 bases; bases outside gene matches: 2. CDR3 region: CSVEKGQDTEAFF. Here the CDR3 DNA reads TGCAGCGTTGAAAAGGGACAGGACACTGAAGCTTTCTTT.

In this sample, this clone turned up once. The V call is TRBV6-1, the J call TRBJ1-2; D call uncertain. Trimming pared 5 bases from V and 2 bases from J, leaving 15 bases between. The CDR3 totals 15 residues. Germline V CDR1 and CDR2: MNHNS, SASEGT. In DNA, the CDR3 is TGTGCCAGCAGTAAGCCGGGAGTGGGGAACTATGGCTACACCTTC. Protein: CASSKPGVGNYGYTF.

This clone has a count of ten or more. This chain uses TRBV28 with TRBJ2-2; D perhaps matches TRBD2 (5 bases). CDR3 length: 14 amino acids. Trimming stripped 7 bases from V and 5 bases from J, with 14 bases between. Germline CDR1 MDHEN, CDR2 SYDVKM. CDR3 coding DNA: TGTGCCAGCATAGAGACTACTGAGACCGGGGAGCTGTTTTTT. This encodes CASIETTETGELFF.

This clone was seen a handful of times. The chain employs TRBV28 and TRBJ1-4; a possible D gene is TRBD1 (6 bases). CDR1 is MDHEN and CDR2 is SYDVKM in the germline V gene. Trimming removed 6 bases from V and 8 bases from J, with 19 bases in between. The CDR3 spans 15 residues. CDR3 sequence: CASRLQTGTGEKLFF. As DNA, the CDR3 is TGTGCCAGCAGACTCCAGACAGGAACTGGAGAAAAACTGTTTTTT.

Note on this clone: Other DNA sequences of this sample code for an identical CDR3. The J gene is TRBJ2-7, the V gene TRBV2; D is unclear. The CDR3 runs 11 residues. Looked up from germline, CDR1 is SNHLY and CDR2 is FYNNEI. V lost 4 bases and J 4 bases, leaving 5 bases between the germline ends. As DNA, the CDR3 is TGTGCCAGCAGTGGTAGATACGAGCAGTACTTC. Translating gives CASSGRYEQYF.

The chain recombines TRBV27 with TRBJ2-1, with TRBD2 matching 10 bases. V was clipped by 4 bases and J by 0 bases; unmatched bases: 9. The CDR3 extends over 18 amino acids. The germline V gene has CDR1 MNHEY and CDR2 SMNVEV (reference sequence). The DNA for the CDR3 is TGTGCCAGCAGTTCTCATCGACTAGCGGGTAGCTCCTACAATGAGCAGTTCTTC. This translates into CASSSHRLAGSSYNEQFF.

The chain is built from TRBV7-2 and TRBJ2-1; 9 bases are shared with TRBD1. The CDR3 runs 15 residues. V gave up 5 bases and J gave up 2 bases; unmatched junction bases: 4. Looked up from germline, CDR1 is SGHTA and CDR2 is FQGNSA. CDR3 residues: CASSVTGGTYNEQFF. Here the CDR3 DNA reads TGTGCCAGCAGCGTAACAGGGGGCACCTACAATGAGCAGTTCTTC.

This chain joins TRBV9 and TRBJ1-1; TRBD1 might be the D (5 bases). Germline V gives CDR1 SGDLS, CDR2 YYNGEE. Trimming cost V 4 bases and J 0 bases, with 28 bases left between them. The CDR3 totals 20 residues. CDR3: CASSPRGRVGGKPMNTEAFF. Here the CDR3 DNA reads TGTGCCAGCAGCCCCCGGGGCCGGGTAGGTGGCAAACCCATGAACACTGAAGCTTTCTTT.

This clone occurred once. The V and J genes are TRBV28 and TRBJ2-7; the D gene is possibly TRBD1 (6 bases). Germline CDR1 MDHEN, CDR2 SYDVKM. The CDR3 is made up of 16 amino acids. V was shortened by 5 bases and J by 6 bases, with 23 bases between the two germline ends. The CDR3 protein is CASSPPQGIRPGEQYF. The CDR3 DNA is TGTGCCAGCAGTCCTCCCCAGGGGATCCGTCCGGGCGAGCAGTACTTC.

CDR3 nucleotides: TGTGCCAGCCGGGGAAAGGGCGGCCCTACAGATACGCAGTATTTT. Amino acid sequence: CASRGKGGPTDTQYF. The chain is built from TRBV6-5 and TRBJ2-3, with D possibly TRBD2 on 5 matching bases. The ends were cut back, 8 bases at V and 3 bases at J, with 18 bases in the middle. CDR1 and CDR2 from the germline V gene are MNHEY and SVGAGI. The CDR3 consists of 15 residues.

Only one count was recorded for this clone. The chain has TRBV9 and TRBJ1-3; D is undetermined. Germline V gives CDR1 SGDLS, CDR2 YYNGEE. CDR3 length: 14 residues. Trimming stripped 0 bases from V and 0 bases from J, with 4 bases between. This CDR3 is CASSVDFSGNTIYF. Written as DNA, the CDR3 is TGTGCCAGCAGCGTAGATTTCTCTGGAAACACCATATATTTT. Together with reference TRBV9 and TRBJ1-3, the CDR3 gives the full variable domain: DSGVTQTPKHLITATGQRVTLRCSPRSGDLSVYWYQQSLDQGLQFLIQYYNGEERAKGNILERFSAQQFPDLHSELNLSSLELGDSALYFCASSVDFSGNTIYFGEGSWLTVV.

This clone came up a few times. This chain joins TRBV2 and TRBJ2-7, with D uncertain. The CDR3 sequence is 16 residues long. The V and J ends lost 2 bases and 6 bases respectively, with 20 bases between them. Germline V gene data show CDR1 as SNHLY and CDR2 as FYNNEI. The CDR3 sequence: CASSETRQDASREQYF. CDR3 DNA: TGTGCCAGCAGTGAAACCCGCCAGGACGCCTCCCGCGAGCAGTACTTC.